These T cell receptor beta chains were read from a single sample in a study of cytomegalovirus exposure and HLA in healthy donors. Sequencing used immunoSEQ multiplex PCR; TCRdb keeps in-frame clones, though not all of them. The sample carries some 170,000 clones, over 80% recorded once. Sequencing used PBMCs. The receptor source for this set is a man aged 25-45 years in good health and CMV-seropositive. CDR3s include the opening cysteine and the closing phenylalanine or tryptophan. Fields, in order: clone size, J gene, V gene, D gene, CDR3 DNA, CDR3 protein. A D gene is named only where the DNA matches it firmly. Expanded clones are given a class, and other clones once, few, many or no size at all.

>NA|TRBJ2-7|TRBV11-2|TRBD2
TGTGCCAGCAGCTTCCTAGCGGGGGGGCCCTGGGAGCAGTACTTC
CASSFLAGGPWEQYF
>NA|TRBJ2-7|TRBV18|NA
TGTGCCAGCTCCCCGGGAAAGTACGAGCAGTACTTC
CASSPGKYEQYF
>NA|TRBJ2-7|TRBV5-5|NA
TGTGCCAGCAGCTGGAGGGGGGGGACCTACGAGCAGTACTTC
CASSWRGGTYEQYF
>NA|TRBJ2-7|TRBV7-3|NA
TGTGCCAGCAGCTTAGCGCCAGGGTACGAGCAGTACTTC
CASSLAPGYEQYF
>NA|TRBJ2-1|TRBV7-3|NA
TGTGCCAGCAGCTTAATGGCGGGGAAGAATGAGCAGTTCTTC
CASSLMAGKNEQFF
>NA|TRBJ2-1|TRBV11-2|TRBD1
TGTGCCAGCAGCACCGGGACAGAACACAATGAGCAGTTCTTC
CASSTGTEHNEQFF
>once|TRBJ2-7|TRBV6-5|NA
TGTGCCAGCAGTTACGAGGGTATAAACTCCTACGAGCAGTACTTC
CASSYEGINSYEQYF
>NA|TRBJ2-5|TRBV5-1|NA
TGCGCCAGCAGGCCTACTGGGGGGAGGGAGACCCAGTACTTC
CASRPTGGRETQYF
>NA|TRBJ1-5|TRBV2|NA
TGTGCCAGCAGGGCGGGGACCCTTAGCAATCAGCCCCAGCATTTT
CASRAGTLSNQPQHF
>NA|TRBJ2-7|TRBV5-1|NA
TGCGCCAGCAGCTTGGAACCAAGGGAGACCTACGAGCAGTACTTC
CASSLEPRETYEQYF
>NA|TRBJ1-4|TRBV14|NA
TGTGCCAGCAGCCAAGATTGGGGGGACGGCGAAAAACTGTTTTTT
CASSQDWGDGEKLFF
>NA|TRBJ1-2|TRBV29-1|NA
TGCAGCGTTGAAGCCGACCCCCGGAGCTATGGCTACACCTTC
CSVEADPRSYGYTF
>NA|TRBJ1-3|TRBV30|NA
TGTGCCTGGAGAACGGGATTCTCTGGAAACACCATATATTTT
CAWRTGFSGNTIYF
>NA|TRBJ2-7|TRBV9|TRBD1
TGTGCCAGCAGCGTAGTAGGGACAGGGGGCCACGAGCAGTACTTC
CASSVVGTGGHEQYF
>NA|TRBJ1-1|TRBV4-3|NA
TGCGCCAGCAGCCAAGGTGGGGGCTTGAACACTGAAGCTTTCTTT
CASSQGGGLNTEAFF
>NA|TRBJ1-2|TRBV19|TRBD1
TGTGCCAGTAGATGGTCGGACAGGGGAAACTATGGCTACACCTTC
CASRWSDRGNYGYTF
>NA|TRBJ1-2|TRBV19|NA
TGTGCCAGTTCCCCGCGGGGGGTCCCCTATGGCTACACCTTC
CASSPRGVPYGYTF
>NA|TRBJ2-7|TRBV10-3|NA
TGTGCCATCAGTGGTTCTGAGACAGGAAACCCCTACGAGCAGTACTTC
CAISGSETGNPYEQYF
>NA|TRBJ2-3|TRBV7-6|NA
TGTGCCAGCAGCTTTTCCGACACAGGGATCCCAGATACGCAGTATTTT
CASSFSDTGIPDTQYF
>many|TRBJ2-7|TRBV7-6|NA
TGTGCCAGCAGCTCAGGGCCGAACTACGAGCAGTACTTC
CASSSGPNYEQYF
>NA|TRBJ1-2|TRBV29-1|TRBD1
TGCAGCGTCCGCGCGCCCGGACAGGTCGGCTATGGCTACACCTTC
CSVRAPGQVGYGYTF
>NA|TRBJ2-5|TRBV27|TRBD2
TGTGCCAGCAGACGAAGAAGGGGTCTCGGACTAGCGGGGGGACCTTCGTACCAAGAGACCCAGTACTTC
CASRRRRGLGLAGGPSYQETQYF
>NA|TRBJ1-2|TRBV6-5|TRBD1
TGTGCCAGCAGTTACTCAGGGGGCGTCTATGGCTACACCTTC
CASSYSGGVYGYTF
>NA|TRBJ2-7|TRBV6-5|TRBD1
TGTGCCAGCAGTTATTCAGGGGGCACCTACGAGCAGTACTTC
CASSYSGGTYEQYF
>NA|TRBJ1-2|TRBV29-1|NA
TGCAGCGTTGACAGCTATGGCTACACCTTC
CSVDSYGYTF
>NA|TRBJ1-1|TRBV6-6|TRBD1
TGTGCCAGCAGGCTACAGGGGGCAGGCACTGAAGCTTTCTTT
CASRLQGAGTEAFF
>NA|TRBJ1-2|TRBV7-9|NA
TGTGCCAGCAGCCCAGACAGTTACTATGGCTACACCTTC
CASSPDSYYGYTF
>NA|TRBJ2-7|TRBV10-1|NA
TGCGCCAGCAGTTCCGTCTACGAGCAGTACTTC
CASSSVYEQYF
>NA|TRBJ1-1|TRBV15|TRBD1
TGTGCCACCAGCAGAGACACAGGGGGTGGCACTGAAGCTTTCTTT
CATSRDTGGGTEAFF
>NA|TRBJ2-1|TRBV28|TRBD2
TGTGCCAGCAGGATTACTAGCGGGGAGCAGTTCTTC
CASRITSGEQFF
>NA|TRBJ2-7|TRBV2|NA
TGTGCCAGCGGGGAAGACAGAACGTCCTACGAGCAGTACTTC
CASGEDRTSYEQYF
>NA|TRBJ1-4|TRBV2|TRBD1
TGTGCCAGCAGTAAAATGGGACAGGGTGGGGAAAAACTGTTTTTT
CASSKMGQGGEKLFF
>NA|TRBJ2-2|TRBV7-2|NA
TGTGCCAGCAGCTTTAGACAGACAAACACCGGGGAGCTGTTTTTT
CASSFRQTNTGELFF
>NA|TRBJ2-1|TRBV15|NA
TGTGCCACCAGCAGACAGGGGCCCCTCTACAATGAGCAGTTCTTC
CATSRQGPLYNEQFF
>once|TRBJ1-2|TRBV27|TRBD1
TGTGCCAGTCGCCTCCGGGACAGGGAGCGCTATGGCTACACCTTC
CASRLRDRERYGYTF
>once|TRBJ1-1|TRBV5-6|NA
TGTGCCAGCAGCCGCCCCTCAGGGGATGAAGCTTTCTTT
CASSRPSGDEAFF
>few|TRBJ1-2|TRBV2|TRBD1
TGTGCCAGTACGGGACAGGGAGTCGGCTATGGCTACACCTTC
CASTGQGVGYGYTF
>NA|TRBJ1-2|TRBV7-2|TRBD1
TGTGCCAGCAGCTTACGGACAGGTGAGGAAGGGCCTTATGGCTACACCTTC
CASSLRTGEEGPYGYTF
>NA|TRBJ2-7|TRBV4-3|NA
TGCGCCAGCAGCCAAAGCGGAAACTCCTACGAGCAGTACTTC
CASSQSGNSYEQYF
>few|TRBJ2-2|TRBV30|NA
TGTGCCTGGCGGGGACAGAACACCGGGGAGCTGTTTTTT
CAWRGQNTGELFF
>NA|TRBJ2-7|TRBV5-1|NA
TGCGCCAGCAGCTTGGCCAGCGGCTACGAGCAGTACTTC
CASSLASGYEQYF
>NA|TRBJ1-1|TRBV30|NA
TGTGCCTGGATGAGGGAAACTGAAGCTTTCTTT
CAWMRETEAFF
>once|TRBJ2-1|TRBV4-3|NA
TGCGCCAGCAGCCAAGAAACAGGGTACAATGAGCAGTTCTTC
CASSQETGYNEQFF
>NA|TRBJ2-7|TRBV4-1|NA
TGCGCCAGCAGCCAAGACGGCCAGGGTCTAACCTTAGCCTACGAGCAGTACTTC
CASSQDGQGLTLAYEQYF
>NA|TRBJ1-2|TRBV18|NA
TGTGCCAGCTCACCACCAAGCCAGGGGCGAACTGGCTACACCTTC
CASSPPSQGRTGYTF
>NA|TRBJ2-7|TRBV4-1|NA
TGCGCCAGCAGCCAACACCGGGACAACTCCTACGAGCAGTACTTC
CASSQHRDNSYEQYF
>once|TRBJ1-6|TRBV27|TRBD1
TGTGCCAGCAGTTTGGAGGGACAGGGTGATTCACCCCTCCACTTT
CASSLEGQGDSPLHF
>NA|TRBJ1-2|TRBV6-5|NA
TGTGCCAGCAGTTACTCGCGAAGCTATGGCTACACCTTC
CASSYSRSYGYTF
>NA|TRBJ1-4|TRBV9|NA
TGTGCCAGCAGCCCTGGTTTTGGTGGGGGGGATGTTGAAAAACTGTTTTTT
CASSPGFGGGDVEKLFF
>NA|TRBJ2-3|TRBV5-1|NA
TGCGCCAGCAGCTTGGAGGCAGGGTGGGGCACAGATACGCAGTATTTT
CASSLEAGWGTDTQYF
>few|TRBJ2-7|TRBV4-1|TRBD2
TGCGCCAGCAGCCTTGGGGGGGAGACCTACGAGCAGTACTTC
CASSLGGETYEQYF
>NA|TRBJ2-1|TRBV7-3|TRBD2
TGTGCCAGCAGCTTAACCGGGGGACTAGCCGTGCCGTTCTTC
CASSLTGGLAVPFF
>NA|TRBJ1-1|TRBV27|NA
TGTGCCAGCAGTTTATCGGGGCGAGGAAACACTGAAGCTTTCTTT
CASSLSGRGNTEAFF
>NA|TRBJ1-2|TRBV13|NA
TGTGCCAGCGCCCCGATTAAAAGGGGCTATGGCTACACCTTC
CASAPIKRGYGYTF
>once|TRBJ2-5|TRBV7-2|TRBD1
TGTGCCAGCAGCGGAAGGGACAGTCAGGGTGAGACCCAGTACTTC
CASSGRDSQGETQYF
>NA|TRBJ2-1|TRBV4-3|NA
TGCGCCAGCAGCCTAGAATGGGCCTCCTACAATGAGCAGTTCTTC
CASSLEWASYNEQFF
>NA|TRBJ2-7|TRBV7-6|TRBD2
TGTGCCAGCAGCGCCGCGGGGGGCGAGCAGTACTTC
CASSAAGGEQYF
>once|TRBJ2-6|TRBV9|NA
TGTGCCAGCACCTTAAGGAGGGGGCCCGGGGCCAACGTCCTGACTTTC
CASTLRRGPGANVLTF
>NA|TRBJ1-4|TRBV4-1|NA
TGCGCCAGCAGCCAAGTTGGCGAAAAACTGTTTTTT
CASSQVGEKLFF